Each of the 21 T cell receptor beta chains below was sequenced from the same sample in a study of blood T cell repertoires in COVID-19 (TCRdb year 2020). Library prep was done by the immunoSEQ multiplex PCR assay. The clones in this table, taken by TCRdb from immuneACCESS, are in-frame only. Not every clone is retained; where verified, under half of the shortfall comes from an unresolved V gene, and the cause of the rest is unknown. This sample comprises approximately 60,000 clones, approximately 93% of them detected only once. Approximately 2.6% of the sample is taken by the ten largest. The sequencing sample was made of peripheral blood. The source is a man aged 70-80 years with active COVID-19.

J is TRBJ1-2 and V is TRBV6-5; unclear D gene. The germline V gene encodes CDR1 MNHEY and CDR2 SVGAGI. Trimming left V 11 bases short and J 8 bases short, with 15 bases between. The CDR3 runs to 11 residues. The CDR3 protein is CAGSDVQGYTF. CDR3 nucleotides: TGTGCCGGCTCAGATGTTCAGGGCTACACCTTC.

The chain couples TRBV12-3 or TRBV12-4 to TRBJ2-5, with D hard to call. The CDR3 sequence is 13 residues long. V was cut by 3 bases and J by 5 bases, with 10 bases left in between. CDR3 bases: TGTGCCAGCAGTTTCCGCAGAACCGAGACCCAGTACTTC. It codes for CASSFRRTETQYF.

This chain connects TRBV6-6 to TRBJ2-3, with D perhaps TRBD2 (6 bases). Trimming shortened V by 6 bases and J by 8 bases, and 15 bases separated the two germline ends. Germline lookup yields CDR1 MNHNY and CDR2 SVGAGI (reference sequence). The CDR3 runs 13 residues. CDR3 amino acids: CASSPGLALTQYF. DNA of the CDR3: TGTGCCAGCAGCCCGGGGCTAGCGCTTACGCAGTATTTT.

Here the CDR3 reads CSVEDPLGAGGQDTQYF. Written as DNA, the CDR3 is TGCAGCGTTGAAGACCCTTTAGGGGCGGGGGGGCAGGATACGCAGTATTTT. The gene calls are TRBV29-1 and TRBJ2-3; 9 bases are a match to TRBD2. This CDR3 has 17 residues. V dropped 0 bases and J dropped 6; count of bases not matched to a gene: 13. CDR1 and CDR2 (germline): SQVTM, ANQGSEA.

This chain links TRBV27 with TRBJ2-1; D perhaps matches TRBD2 (5 bases). Germline-derived CDR1 and CDR2 are MNHEY and SMNVEV (reference sequence). V dropped 6 bases and J dropped 8 bases, with 17 bases sitting between them. The CDR3 consists of 14 residues. The CDR3 DNA sequence: TGTGCCAGCAGGGCCCGGCCCCGGGGAGATGAGCAGTTCTTC. It codes for CASRARPRGDEQFF.

The chain employs TRBV19 and TRBJ1-1; D remains unclear. This CDR3 has 15 residues. Germline V gene lookup returns CDR1 LNHDA and CDR2 SQIVND (reference sequence). V lost 4 bases and J lost 1, with 13 bases in between. The CDR3 here is CASSTLPGKNTEAFF. The CDR3 region has the DNA TGTGCCAGTAGTACTCTCCCCGGGAAGAACACTGAAGCTTTCTTT.

V usage is TRBV2 and J usage is TRBJ2-3, with 8 bases that match TRBD2. CDR1 SNHLY and CDR2 FYNNEI come from the germline V gene. J lost 2 bases, V lost 6 bases, and 7 bases had no gene match. The CDR3 covers 15 residues. This CDR3 is CASSSVAGSTDTQYF. The CDR3 DNA sequence: TGTGCCAGCAGCTCGGTAGCGGGGTCCACAGATACGCAGTATTTT.

The genes are TRBV5-4 and TRBJ2-6; possibly TRBD2 for D (6 bases). CDR1 and CDR2 (germline): SGHNT, YYREEE (reference sequence). V was cut by 0 bases and J by 13 bases, with 14 bases left in between. The CDR3 contains 14 residues. CDR3 residues: CASSLVGGDHVLTF. The CDR3 DNA sequence: TGTGCCAGCAGCTTGGTTGGAGGGGACCATGTCCTGACTTTC.

This clone was recorded a few times. This sequence joins TRBV5-1 and TRBJ1-1; D perhaps matches TRBD1 (6 bases). CDR1 is SGHRS and CDR2 is YFSETQ in the germline V gene. This CDR3 region has 13 residues. The V gene lost 5 bases and the J gene lost 0 bases, with 8 bases spanning the gap. The CDR3 loop is CASRGALNTEAFF. The DNA of the CDR3 is TGCGCCAGCAGGGGGGCCCTGAACACTGAAGCTTTCTTT.

V gene TRBV7-8 combines with J gene TRBJ2-2; D is possibly TRBD1 (6 bases). Germline assignment: CDR1 SGHVS and CDR2 FQNEAQ. CDR3 length: 14 residues. Trimming cost V 5 bases and J 7 bases, with 14 bases left between them. DNA of the CDR3: TGTGCCAGCAGCCAATTACAGGGCTACGGGGAGCTGTTTTTT. This codes for CASSQLQGYGELFF.

The chain joins TRBV27 to TRBJ1-3, with 10 nucleotides matching TRBD1. The CDR3 is 22 amino acids. Germline V gene sequence: CDR1 MNHEY, CDR2 SMNVEV (reference sequence). V lost 3 bases, J lost 2 bases, and 22 bases stayed unmatched. In DNA form, the CDR3 reads TGTGCCAGCAGTTTGCCCAACATCCAGGACAGGGGGAAATCCGTCGCTGGAAACACCATATATTTT. Its protein product is CASSLPNIQDRGKSVAGNTIYF.

V gene TRBV27 combines with J gene TRBJ1-2, with TRBD1 identical over 8 bases. Germline values: CDR1 MNHEY, CDR2 SMNVEV (reference sequence). The CDR3 covers 15 residues. With 5 bases clipped from V and 3 bases from J, the junction kept 8 bases outside the gene matches. CDR3 sequence: CASSPWTGHHYGYTF. The DNA of the CDR3 is TGTGCCAGCAGTCCTTGGACAGGGCATCACTATGGCTACACCTTC.

J is TRBJ2-5 and V is TRBV5-4; 15 bases match TRBD2. Germline trimming cut 5 bases from V and 5 bases from J; bases unmatched to any gene: 7. The germline gives CDR1 SGHNT, CDR2 YYREEE (reference sequence). This CDR3 region has 16 residues. This CDR3 reads CASSSGLAGGLETQYF. The CDR3 DNA follows: TGTGCCAGCAGTAGCGGACTAGCGGGGGGGCTGGAGACCCAGTACTTC.

CDR3 sequence (DNA): TGCGCCAGCAGCCAAGTGACGGGGAGCTACAATGAGCAGTTCTTC. This codes for CASSQVTGSYNEQFF. The V and J genes are TRBV4-1 and TRBJ2-1; D may be TRBD2 (5 bases). From germline, CDR1 is MGHRA and CDR2 YSYEKL. Trimming removed 1 base from V and 3 bases from J, with 10 bases in between. This CDR3 contains 15 residues.

The V gene is TRBV4-3, the J gene TRBJ1-4, with 9 positions matching TRBD1. The germline CDR1 and CDR2 sequences are LGHNA and YSLEER. The V gene end was trimmed by 7 bases and the J gene end by 0 bases; junction bases not matched to a gene: 3. The CDR3 totals 15 residues. CDR3 sequence reads: CASKGTGSTNEKLFF. The CDR3 region has the DNA TGCGCCAGCAAAGGGACAGGGTCAACTAATGAAAAACTGTTTTTT.

CDR3 coding DNA: TGCGCCAGCAGCCAAGATATCGGCAAAAAGAGGGAGACCCAGTACTTC. Its translation is CASSQDIGKKRETQYF. This rearrangement joins TRBV4-3 to TRBJ2-5; no clear D gene. The CDR3 runs to 16 residues. V was clipped by 0 bases and J by 5 bases, with 16 bases between them. The germline V gene encodes CDR1 LGHNA and CDR2 YSLEER.

The V call is TRBV1, the J call TRBJ2-7; TRBD1, the table's D call, lacks a check against the DNA. TRBV1 is shown as a pseudogene. This CDR3 is built from 14 residues. This CDR3 reads CTSSQEQNSYEQYF. The CDR3 DNA reads as TGCACCAGCAGCCAGGAACAGAACTCCTACGAGCAGTACTTC.

The chain employs TRBV6-1 and TRBJ2-1; a weak D match, TRBD1 (7 bases). Trimming cost V 3 bases and J 2 bases, with 26 bases left between them. CDR3 length: 20 amino acids. Per germline, CDR1 MNHNS and CDR2 SASEGT. The CDR3 loop is CASSDSTFGGSRGTYNEQFF. The CDR3 DNA sequence: TGTGCCAGCAGTGATTCAACTTTCGGGGGATCCAGGGGGACCTACAATGAGCAGTTCTTC.

The rearrangement joins TRBV6-6 to TRBJ2-5; weak D call: TRBD2 (5 bases). The CDR3 consists of 13 residues. The V and J ends lost 7 bases and 5 bases respectively, with 14 bases between them. Per germline, CDR1 MNHNY and CDR2 SVGAGI (reference sequence). CDR3 sequence (DNA): TGTGCCAGCAACGCCAGGAGGACGGAGACCCAGTACTTC. This gives the protein CASNARRTETQYF.

The J gene is TRBJ1-1, the V gene TRBV5-4; the D is unclear. V lost 1 base and J lost 5, with 18 bases in between. The CDR3 covers 16 residues. Germline V gene lookup returns CDR1 SGHNT and CDR2 YYREEE (reference sequence). Here the CDR3 DNA reads TGTGCCAGCAGCTTGTACGGGTCGGGGTATTATACTGAAGCTTTCTTT. As protein: CASSLYGSGYYTEAFF. The full variable domain, in which reference TRBV5-4 and TRBJ1-1 provide the parts outside the CDR3, is ETGVTQSPTHLIKTRGQQVTLRCSSQSGHNTVSWYQQALGQGPQFIFQYYREEENGRGNFPPRFSGLQFPNYSSELNVNALELDDSALYLCASSLYGSGYYTEAFFGQGTRLTVV.

This clone was seen a single time. V and J are TRBV11-3 and TRBJ2-7; D gene unclear. This CDR3 is built from 11 residues. Germline CDR1 SGHNT, CDR2 YENEEA. With 4 bases removed from V and 2 bases from J, the gap between germline ends came to 3 bases. CDR3 protein: CASSSTYEQYF. The CDR3 DNA reads as TGTGCCAGCAGCTCAACCTACGAGCAGTACTTC.